What follows are 29 T cell receptor beta chains derived from one specimen sequenced in a study of control samples from healthy donors and cancer patients. The method was immunoSEQ multiplex PCR; TCRdb's version includes in-frame clones alone and lacks a portion of them. Found here are over 75,000 clones, almost 85% of them singletons; the top ten hold 2% to 2.5%. Sequenced sample: blood. The receptors were gathered from a man between 60 and 70 years old in good health.

The chain has TRBV2 and TRBJ1-5, with a tentative D call TRBD1 (6 bases). In germline, CDR1 is SNHLY, CDR2 FYNNEI. CDR3 length equals 13 residues. Trimming took off 6 bases at V and 3 bases at J, with 9 bases between the two ends. CDR3 sequence (DNA): TGTGCCAGCAGCAGGACAGTCAATCAGCCCCAGCATTTT. This gives the protein CASSRTVNQPQHF.

V gene TRBV30 combines with J gene TRBJ1-2; no clear D. V shed 3 bases and J shed 2 bases, with 10 bases lying between them. The CDR3 consists of 13 residues. Germline lookup yields CDR1 GTSNPN and CDR2 SVGIG (reference sequence). The CDR3 bases are TGTGCCTGGAGCGCCGACGGAAACTATGGCTACACCTTC. It is translated as CAWSADGNYGYTF.

The chain recombines TRBV15 with TRBJ2-2, with 8 bases aligning to TRBD2. This CDR3 region has 17 residues. V lost 2 bases and J lost 2; bases outside the gene matches: 7. The germline gives CDR1 LNHNV, CDR2 YYDKDF (reference sequence). The CDR3 protein is CATSRSTLAANTGELFF. The CDR3 nucleotides read TGTGCCACCAGCAGATCGACACTAGCGGCCAACACCGGGGAGCTGTTTTTT.

The chain combines TRBV2 with TRBJ2-4; 11 bases are shared with TRBD1. Germline V gives CDR1 SNHLY, CDR2 FYNNEI. This CDR3 is 19 amino acids long. The V and J ends lost 8 bases and 0 bases, in that order; junction bases with no gene match: 15. CDR3 coding DNA: TGTGCCAGCGAATTCTGGGGACAGGGGGGCCCAATAGCCAAAAACATTCAGTACTTC. Translated, it gives CASEFWGQGGPIAKNIQYF.

The chain employs TRBV20-1 and TRBJ1-5, with 8 positions matching TRBD1. The CDR3 runs to 15 residues. Trimming took 3 bases from V and 6 from J; bases not matched to a gene: 10. CDR1 DFQATT and CDR2 SNEGSKA come from the germline V gene (reference sequence). The CDR3 spells CSASLGQDSTQPQHF. As DNA, the CDR3 is TGCAGTGCTAGTTTGGGACAGGACTCGACTCAGCCCCAGCATTTT.

This clone was picked up one time. The chain has TRBV25-1 and TRBJ2-2; the D gene is possibly TRBD1 (6 bases). This CDR3 spans 18 amino acids. Germline CDR1 MGHDK, CDR2 SYGVNS. Trimming removed 5 bases from V and 3 bases from J, with 22 bases in between. The CDR3 nucleotides read TGTGCCAGCAGTCCCCCTATGGACAGATCCAGGGACACCGGGGAGCTGTTTTTT. It specifies CASSPPMDRSRDTGELFF.

The chain employs TRBV5-6 and TRBJ1-5; weak D call: TRBD1 (5 bases). CDR3 length: 14 amino acids. Looked up from germline, CDR1 is SGHDT and CDR2 is YYEEEE. V gave up 0 bases and J gave up 5 bases, with 9 bases separating them. In nucleotides, the CDR3 is TGTGCCAGCAGCTTGGCCCCGACAGATCAGCCCCAGCATTTT. It specifies CASSLAPTDQPQHF.

CDR3 bases: TGTGCCAGCAGCAAAATTCGGACTAGCGGGAGTAGCACAGATACGCAGTATTTT. Its translation: CASSKIRTSGSSTDTQYF. V and J are TRBV21-1 and TRBJ2-3; the table's D call, TRBD2, was not checked against the DNA. TRBV21-1 is given as a pseudogene. This CDR3 is 18 amino acids long.

The V gene is TRBV9, the J gene TRBJ2-1; TRBD1 matches at 12 bases. Germline CDR1 is SGDLS and CDR2 is YYNGEE. This CDR3 is 17 amino acids long. V dropped 0 bases and J dropped 5; count of bases not matched to a gene: 6. CDR3 nucleotide sequence: TGTGCCAGCAGCGTAGCCCGGGACAGGGGGCAAAACAATGAGCAGTTCTTC. It is translated as CASSVARDRGQNNEQFF.

The V call is TRBV3-1 (or the pseudogene TRBV3-2), the J call TRBJ2-3, with unresolved D. CDR3 size: 10 residues. Germline-derived CDR1 and CDR2 are LGHDT and YNNKEL (reference sequence). The V gene lost 1 base and the J gene lost 11 bases, with 4 bases spanning the gap. CDR3 residues: CASSQGKQYF. DNA for the CDR3: TGTGCCAGCAGCCAAGGGAAGCAGTATTTT.

V gene TRBV19 combines with J gene TRBJ2-1; the match to TRBD2 covers 8 bases. This CDR3 spans 16 amino acids. The V gene end was trimmed by 1 base and the J gene end by 2 bases; junction bases not matched to a gene: 4. Germline CDR1 reads LNHDA; CDR2 reads SQIVND (reference sequence). The CDR3: CASSIGSGLAYNEQFF. Written as DNA, the CDR3 is TGTGCCAGTAGTATAGGGTCGGGACTAGCCTACAATGAGCAGTTCTTC.

V and J are TRBV19 and TRBJ1-1; D not resolved. The CDR3 runs to 12 residues. Per the germline V gene, CDR1 is LNHDA and CDR2 is SQIVND (reference sequence). Trimming stripped 6 bases from V and 2 bases from J, with 7 bases between. CDR3 sequence: CASSFTNTEAFF. CDR3 nucleotides: TGTGCCAGTAGCTTCACTAACACTGAAGCTTTCTTT.

The J gene is TRBJ2-2, the V gene TRBV6-4, with TRBD1 as a possible D gene (5 bases). Germline lookup yields CDR1 MRHNA and CDR2 SNTAGT. V was cut by 6 bases and J by 1 base, with 6 bases left in between. The CDR3 consists of 13 residues. The CDR3 coding sequence is TGTGCCAGCAGACAGGAGAACACCGGGGAGCTGTTTTTT. It codes for CASRQENTGELFF.

The V and J genes are TRBV7-9 and TRBJ2-1, with 11 bases identical to TRBD1. Germline V gene data show CDR1 as SEHNR and CDR2 as FQNEAQ (reference sequence). The CDR3 runs to 14 residues. The V segment lost 5 bases and the J segment 8 bases; nucleotides outside the gene matches: 5. CDR3 protein: CASSPRDRGDEQFF. For the CDR3, the DNA is TGTGCCAGCAGCCCCCGGGACAGGGGGGATGAGCAGTTCTTC. Together with reference TRBV7-9 and TRBJ2-1, the CDR3 gives the full variable domain: DTGVSQNPRHKITKRGQNVTFRCDPISEHNRLYWYRQTLGQGPEFLTYFQNEAQLEKSRLLSDRFSAERPKGSFSTLEIQRTEQGDSAMYLCASSPRDRGDEQFFGPGTRLTVL.

The J gene is TRBJ2-5, the V gene TRBV5-1; possible D gene TRBD2, 7 bases. This CDR3 comprises 15 residues. Germline CDR1 SGHRS, CDR2 YFSETQ. V was shortened by 4 bases and J by 1 base, with 14 bases between the two germline ends. CDR3 in DNA: TGCGCCAGCAGCGGGGGGGCTAGCGGCCAAGAGACCCAGTACTTC. As protein: CASSGGASGQETQYF.

This chain links TRBV20-1 with TRBJ1-4; no clear D. With 3 bases removed from V and 1 base from J, the gap between germline ends came to 12 bases. The CDR3 loop spans 15 amino acids. Germline CDR1 is DFQATT and CDR2 is SNEGSKA (reference sequence). The CDR3 protein is CSASGSGGTNEKLFF. The CDR3 coding sequence is TGCAGTGCTAGTGGTTCGGGTGGAACTAATGAAAAACTGTTTTTT.

The V and J genes are TRBV3-1 (or the pseudogene TRBV3-2) and TRBJ1-2, with a tentative D call TRBD1 (5 bases). Germline loops: CDR1 LGHDT, CDR2 YNNKEL (reference sequence). This CDR3 comprises 14 residues. Deletions cut 4 bases from V and 6 bases from J, with 15 bases between. This CDR3 reads CASSRSGGYDGYTF. The CDR3 bases are TGTGCCAGCAGCCGCTCCGGGGGTTACGATGGCTACACCTTC.

The chain joins TRBV5-4 to TRBJ1-1, with D hard to call. Germline-derived CDR1 and CDR2 are SGHNT and YYREEE (reference sequence). V was pared by 6 bases and J by 6 bases, with 12 bases between. The CDR3 loop spans 12 amino acids. For the CDR3, the DNA is TGTGCCAGCACCCCGCCCGGCGCTGAAGCTTTCTTT. Protein product: CASTPPGAEAFF.

The chain employs TRBV5-1 and TRBJ1-2; D is possibly TRBD1 (6 bases). V was shortened by 7 bases and J by 8 bases, with 21 bases between the two germline ends. The CDR3 is 14 amino acids. Germline CDR1 and CDR2: SGHRS and YFSETQ. This CDR3 is CASSFGGQGIGYTF. The CDR3 nucleotides are TGCGCCAGCTCCTTCGGGGGCCAGGGGATAGGCTACACCTTC.

V is TRBV15 and J is TRBJ1-6; D may be TRBD1 (5 bases). Germline lookup yields CDR1 LNHNV and CDR2 YYDKDF (reference sequence). Between the trimmed V and J ends, which lost 1 base and 7 bases, there was a span of 14 bases. This CDR3 comprises 16 residues. The CDR3 spells CATSRASGRRNSPLHF. The CDR3 region has the DNA TGTGCCACCAGCAGAGCCTCGGGACGGCGAAATTCACCCCTCCACTTT.

The chain joins TRBV29-1 to TRBJ2-1; 10 bases agree with TRBD1. Germline lookup yields CDR1 SQVTM and CDR2 ANQGSEA. The CDR3 consists of 13 residues. V shed 4 bases and J 9 bases; nucleotides not matched to a gene: 6. The CDR3 loop is CSVATTGGFEQFF. The CDR3 coding sequence is TGCAGCGTTGCTACGACAGGGGGCTTTGAGCAGTTCTTC.

The gene calls are TRBV5-1 and TRBJ1-2; D ambiguous. Germline V gives CDR1 SGHRS, CDR2 YFSETQ. The CDR3 consists of 15 residues. V lost 0 bases to trimming and J lost 4 bases, with 13 bases between them. CDR3 nucleotides: TGCGCCAGCAGCTTGGATGATGGGAGAACCTATGGCTACACCTTC. Its translation is CASSLDDGRTYGYTF.

The CDR3 protein is CASSSSTFHSLGDNEQFF. For the CDR3, the DNA is TGTGCCAGCAGCTCTTCTACCTTTCATTCCCTTGGCGACAATGAGCAGTTCTTC. The chain uses TRBV7-2 and TRBJ2-1; no clear D gene. V was shortened by 4 bases and J by 5 bases, with 24 bases between the two germline ends. The CDR3 loop spans 18 amino acids. Germline V CDR1 and CDR2: SGHTA, FQGNSA. Based on the CDR3 plus reference TRBV7-2 and TRBJ2-1, the full variable domain is GAGVSQSPSNKVTEKGKDVELRCDPISGHTALYWYRQSLGQGLEFLIYFQGNSAPDKSGLPSDRFSAERTGGSVSTLTIQRTQQEDSAVYLCASSSSTFHSLGDNEQFFGPGTRLTVL.

The chain joins TRBV10-3 to TRBJ2-7; D may be TRBD1 (6 bases). Germline loops: CDR1 ENHRY, CDR2 SYGVKD. Between the trimmed V and J ends, which lost 8 bases and 4 bases, there was a span of 9 bases. The CDR3 is made up of 11 amino acids. The CDR3 bases are TGTGCCATCGGGACACCTTACGAGCAGTACTTC. Its protein is CAIGTPYEQYF.

V and J are TRBV5-6 and TRBJ1-1; D is unclear. Germline-derived CDR1 and CDR2 are SGHDT and YYEEEE. There are 13 residues in the CDR3. Trimming removed 0 bases at V and 6 bases at J, with 9 bases between. This chain's CDR3 is CASSLVAAAEAFF. The DNA for the CDR3 is TGTGCCAGCAGCTTGGTCGCGGCGGCTGAAGCTTTCTTT.

The V call is TRBV3-1 (or the pseudogene TRBV3-2), the J call TRBJ1-2; D not certain. CDR1 LGHDT and CDR2 YNNKEL come from the germline V gene (reference sequence). The CDR3 runs 13 residues. V lost 3 bases and J lost 3, with 8 bases in between. The CDR3 sequence is CASSHHSYYGYTF. The DNA of the CDR3 is TGTGCCAGCAGCCACCATAGCTACTATGGCTACACCTTC.

The V and J genes are TRBV9 and TRBJ1-3; 7 bases fit TRBD1. The CDR3 spans 14 residues. Germline trimming cut 2 bases from V and 10 bases from J; bases unmatched to any gene: 9. Germline CDR1 reads SGDLS; CDR2 reads YYNGEE. The CDR3 protein is CASSVGTALSTIYF. The DNA for the CDR3 is TGTGCCAGCAGCGTTGGGACAGCCTTATCAACCATATATTTT.

The gene calls are TRBV6-5 and TRBJ1-4; the D gene is possibly TRBD1 (6 bases). Germline CDR1 and CDR2: MNHEY and SVGAGI. Deletions cut 6 bases from V and 8 bases from J, with 10 bases between. This CDR3 contains 12 residues. This chain's CDR3 is CASRRTGEKLFF. The DNA for the CDR3 is TGTGCCAGCAGACGTACAGGGGAAAAACTGTTTTTT.

In its sample, this clone was seen a few times. The chain carries TRBV12-5 and TRBJ1-6; D unresolved. The germline V and J ends were trimmed by 0 bases and 9 bases, with 18 bases remaining between them. CDR1 LGHNT and CDR2 FRNRAP come from the germline V gene. This CDR3 comprises 17 residues. Here the CDR3 reads CASGLVVGGSLSSPLHF. The DNA of the CDR3 is TGTGCTAGTGGTTTGGTAGTGGGCGGAAGCTTAAGTTCACCCCTCCACTTT.